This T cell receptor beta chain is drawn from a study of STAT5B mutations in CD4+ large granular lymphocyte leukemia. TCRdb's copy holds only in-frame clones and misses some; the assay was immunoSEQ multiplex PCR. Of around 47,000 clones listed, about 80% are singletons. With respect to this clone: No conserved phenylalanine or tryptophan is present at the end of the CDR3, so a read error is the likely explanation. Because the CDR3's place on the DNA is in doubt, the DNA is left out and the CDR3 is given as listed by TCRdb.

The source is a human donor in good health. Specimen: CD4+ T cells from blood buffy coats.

The CDR3: CSVECGGP. The rearrangement joins TRBV29-1 to TRBJ2-6; TRBD2, the D gene given by the table, was not confirmed from the DNA. Looked up from germline, CDR1 is SQVTM and CDR2 is ANQGSEA. The CDR3 is 8 amino acids in total, end residues counted.